A single TCR beta chain is shown here with its context. The record originates from a study of cytomegalovirus exposure and HLA in healthy donors. V was clipped by 3 bases and J by 4 bases; unmatched bases: 1. This CDR3 spans 14 amino acids. Germline V gene sequence: CDR1 SGHRS, CDR2 YFSETQ. Measured with immunoSEQ multiplex PCR; TCRdb has only the in-frame clones, and not every one. Of fewer than 130,000 clones in the sample, approximately 90% were seen once. Source material: PBMCs. J is TRBJ1-3 and V is TRBV5-1; TRBD1 agrees at 10 bases. The TCR sequence derives from a woman aged 18-29 years in good health and CMV-seronegative. CDR3 nucleotides: TGCGCCAGCAGCTGGACAGGGGGAGGAAACACCATATATTTT. Its translation: CASSWTGGGNTIYF.